This T cell receptor (beta chain) was profiled in a study of blood T cells in healthy people across ages. Trimming took 4 bases from V and 3 from J, leaving 13 bases between them. The CDR3 has 15 amino acids. Germline V lookup: CDR1 SGHNT, CDR2 YYREEE (reference sequence). Sample-barcoded 5' priming and a J-beta primer mix drove a second PCR of about 6 to 12 cycles. TCRdb re-derived calls from the 5' RACE reads in MiXCR, one entry per CDR3 protein. Of hundreds of thousands of distinct CDR3 sequences in the sample, approximately 26% are singletons; the top ten hold approximately 3.5%. A further study also used this sample, focusing on T cells of mothers and their children. Turning to that study: A few healthy Caucasian mothers gave samples, and so did their six children. For the second PCR, the M1S primer put in sample barcodes and 2-4 random nucleotides.

The chain recombines TRBV5-4 with TRBJ2-2, with a tentative D call TRBD2 (6 bases). The TCR comes from a boy aged 2 to 10 in good health. The sequenced material came from blood. The CDR3 DNA is TGTGCCAGCAGCCCTCCGGGACTGGACACCGGGGAGCTGTTTTTT. Amino acids: CASSPPGLDTGELFF. Full variable domain (rest looked up from reference TRBV5-4 and TRBJ2-2): ETGVTQSPTHLIKTRGQQVTLRCSSQSGHNTVSWYQQALGQGPQFIFQYYREEENGRGNFPPRFSGLQFPNYSSELNVNALELDDSALYLCASSPPGLDTGELFFGEGSRLTVL.